This is a list of T cell receptor beta chains from one sample in a study of control samples from healthy donors and cancer patients. The repertoire was sequenced with immunoSEQ multiplex PCR; TCRdb's copy has only in-frame clones and lacks some. The sample lists 130,000 or so clones, about 90% occurring once. Sequencing was done on a sample of blood. These receptors all come from a man aged 18 to 29 in good health. CDR3s include the opening cysteine and the closing phenylalanine or tryptophan. A D gene is named only where the DNA matches it firmly. Rows give clone size only sometimes, using once, few, many, or a class for an expanded clone.

-,TRBV19,TRBD2,TRBJ2-1,CASSNRLAGGHNEQFF,TGTGCCAGTAGTAACAGACTAGCGGGGGGGCACAATGAGCAGTTCTTC
-,TRBV29-1,TRBD2,TRBJ2-7,CSALAGESYEQYF,TGCAGCGCCCTAGCGGGGGAATCCTACGAGCAGTACTTC
-,TRBV29-1,-,TRBJ1-2,CSVESREGAYGYTF,TGCAGCGTTGAATCTCGTGAAGGGGCCTATGGCTACACCTTC
-,TRBV7-2,-,TRBJ1-6,CASSLASSYNSPLHF,TGTGCCAGCAGCTTAGCGTCGTCCTATAATTCACCCCTCCACTTT
-,TRBV7-2,-,TRBJ2-3,CASSRGTTTQDTQYF,TGTGCCAGCAGCCGCGGGACCACCACCCAAGATACGCAGTATTTT
-,TRBV28,TRBD1,TRBJ2-5,CASSAGQGALETQYF,TGTGCCAGCAGTGCGGGACAGGGGGCTTTAGAGACCCAGTACTTC
-,TRBV7-2,-,TRBJ1-2,CASSWSGEDYGYTF,TGTGCCAGCAGCTGGTCAGGGGAAGACTATGGCTACACCTTC
-,TRBV14,-,TRBJ2-1,CASSQARAEQFF,TGTGCCAGCAGCCAAGCTAGGGCTGAGCAGTTCTTC
-,TRBV5-1,-,TRBJ1-1,CASSLGTGTVTEAFF,TGCGCCAGCAGCTTGGGTACAGGGACGGTCACTGAAGCTTTCTTT
-,TRBV6-6,-,TRBJ1-2,CASSEHVTKNNYGYTF,TGTGCCAGCAGCGAACACGTGACAAAAAATAACTATGGCTACACCTTC
-,TRBV25-1,-,TRBJ1-5,CASSDGQRLDQPQHF,TGTGCCAGCAGTGACGGCCAGCGGCTCGATCAGCCCCAGCATTTT
-,TRBV27,TRBD2,TRBJ2-7,CASSLINSGGPYEQYF,TGTGCCAGCAGTTTAATAAATAGCGGGGGCCCCTACGAGCAGTACTTC
-,TRBV6-5,-,TRBJ1-2,CASKSPQRQNYGYTF,TGTGCCAGCAAATCACCCCAAAGACAAAACTATGGCTACACCTTC
-,TRBV7-2,-,TRBJ1-1,CASSPHASIEAFF,TGTGCCAGCAGCCCCCATGCTAGCATTGAAGCTTTCTTT
-,TRBV9,-,TRBJ1-6,CASSVAEGVGSPLHF,TGTGCCAGCAGCGTAGCGGAGGGGGTTGGTTCACCCCTCCACTTT
-,TRBV6-1,-,TRBJ1-2,CASSEIGGVGYGYTF,TGTGCCAGCAGTGAAATTGGGGGGGTTGGCTATGGCTACACCTTC
-,TRBV6-5,-,TRBJ1-4,CASSYVGGSEKLFF,TGTGCCAGCAGTTACGTGGGGGGCAGTGAAAAACTGTTTTTT
-,TRBV6-5,-,TRBJ1-4,CASIMVKGEKLFF,TGTGCCAGCATAATGGTAAAAGGTGAAAAACTGTTTTTT
-,TRBV6-1,-,TRBJ1-6,CASSEQGGTPLHF,TGTGCCAGCAGTGAACAAGGGGGGACACCCCTCCACTTT
-,TRBV29-1,-,TRBJ1-5,CSVGQGNQPQHF,TGCAGCGTTGGACAGGGCAATCAGCCCCAGCATTTT
-,TRBV6-6,-,TRBJ1-1,CASTPFVGATNTEAFF,TGTGCCAGCACCCCGTTCGTTGGGGCAACGAACACTGAAGCTTTCTTT
-,TRBV6-5,-,TRBJ2-7,CASQRGRGPSYEQYF,TGTGCCAGTCAAAGGGGGCGGGGTCCCTCCTACGAGCAGTACTTC
once,TRBV2,TRBD1,TRBJ2-3,CASSEEQGSRYF,TGTGCCAGCAGTGAAGAACAGGGGAGCCGGTATTTT
-,TRBV6-5,-,TRBJ2-3,CASTRRDFATDTQYF,TGTGCCAGCACCCGACGGGACTTTGCCACAGATACGCAGTATTTT
once,TRBV6-5,-,TRBJ2-2,CASSPLGGGTGELFF,TGTGCCAGCAGTCCACTAGGGGGTGGCACCGGGGAGCTGTTTTTT
-,TRBV12-3/TRBV12-4,TRBD1,TRBJ1-2,CASSPGQAYGYTF,TGTGCCAGCAGTCCCGGACAGGCATATGGCTACACCTTC
once,TRBV7-9,TRBD2,TRBJ2-7,CASSDTSAGASYEQYF,TGTGCCAGCAGCGATACGTCAGCGGGGGCCTCCTACGAGCAGTACTTC
-,TRBV18,-,TRBJ1-5,CASSLLTVNQPQHF,TGTGCCAGCTCACTATTGACGGTGAATCAGCCCCAGCATTTT
-,TRBV7-3,-,TRBJ2-1,CASSPDGGPGNEQFF,TGTGCCAGCAGCCCGGACGGGGGCCCGGGGAATGAGCAGTTCTTC
-,TRBV28,-,TRBJ1-2,CASSTNWGTNYGYTF,TGTGCCAGCAGTACAAACTGGGGGACTAACTATGGCTACACCTTC
-,TRBV2,-,TRBJ2-2,CASRAYTGLNTGELFF,TGTGCCAGCAGGGCTTATACAGGGTTAAACACCGGGGAGCTGTTTTTT
-,TRBV2,-,TRBJ1-2,CASSIWSQTANYGYTF,TGTGCCAGCAGTATCTGGTCCCAGACTGCTAACTATGGCTACACCTTC
-,TRBV4-2,-,TRBJ1-2,CASSQVDGYTF,TGTGCCAGCAGCCAAGTAGATGGCTACACCTTC
-,TRBV7-9,-,TRBJ1-4,CASSLGRTTNEKLFF,TGTGCCAGCAGCTTAGGACGCACAACTAATGAAAAACTGTTTTTT
-,TRBV30,-,TRBJ1-1,CAWSAQQNTEAFF,TGTGCCTGGAGTGCACAGCAGAACACTGAAGCTTTCTTT
-,TRBV7-2,TRBD1,TRBJ2-6,CASSLETGVMGANVLTF,TGTGCCAGCAGCTTAGAAACAGGGGTTATGGGGGCCAACGTCCTGACTTTC
-,TRBV19,TRBD2,TRBJ2-7,CASSIYGGGSPPYEQYF,TGTGCCAGTAGTATTTACGGCGGGGGGTCGCCCCCCTACGAGCAGTACTTC
-,TRBV30,-,TRBJ2-7,CAWAPPRSGQYEQYF,TGTGCCTGGGCACCCCCTCGATCAGGCCAGTACGAGCAGTACTTC
few,TRBV28,-,TRBJ1-1,CASSFLVTEAFF,TGTGCCAGCAGTTTTCTCGTAACTGAAGCTTTCTTT
-,TRBV2,-,TRBJ2-1,CASSEERQEFF,TGTGCCAGCAGTGAAGAGCGCCAGGAATTCTTC
-,TRBV4-3,-,TRBJ2-7,CASSQDPRQSEQYF,TGCGCCAGCAGCCAAGATCCTAGGCAGAGCGAGCAGTACTTC
-,TRBV6-2/TRBV6-3,TRBD1,TRBJ2-5,CASSSRTGGKETQYF,TGTGCCAGCAGTTCCCGGACAGGGGGCAAAGAGACCCAGTACTTC